Each of the 31 T cell receptor beta chains below was sequenced from the same sample in a study of blood T cell repertoires in COVID-19. Method: immunoSEQ multiplex PCR; TCRdb's copy keeps in-frame clones and lacks some. The data show around 450,000 clones, about nine tenths seen once. The sequenced sample consisted of PBMCs or T cells enriched from blood (not recorded which). The origin of the receptors is a man aged 18 to 30 who had recovered from COVID-19.

The genes are TRBV29-1 and TRBJ1-2; the D gene is possibly TRBD1 (5 bases). The V gene's germline CDR1 is SQVTM and CDR2 ANQGSEA. V shed 0 bases and J shed 4 bases, with 18 bases lying between them. CDR3 length: 16 amino acids. CDR3 DNA: TGCAGCGTTGAAGATCAAGGGGTCCCGTCTTTCTATGGCTACACCTTC. It specifies CSVEDQGVPSFYGYTF.

This sequence joins TRBV30 and TRBJ1-5; D might be TRBD1 (6 bases). V was pared by 4 bases and J by 3 bases, with 16 bases between. CDR1 and CDR2 (germline): GTSNPN, SVGIG (reference sequence). The CDR3 loop spans 15 amino acids. The CDR3 DNA sequence: TGTGCCTGGACTCCCGGGGGGGGGCTCAATCAGCCCCAGCATTTT. Protein: CAWTPGGGLNQPQHF.

This rearrangement joins TRBV4-1 to TRBJ2-7, with a possible D match to TRBD1 (6 bases). CDR3 length equals 15 residues. Trimming pared 1 base from V and 2 bases from J, leaving 12 bases between. The V gene's germline CDR1 is MGHRA and CDR2 YSYEKL. The CDR3 DNA reads as TGCGCCAGCAGCCAAGTGGACAGACAGGCCTACGAGCAGTACTTC. It is translated as CASSQVDRQAYEQYF.

The chain has TRBV5-4 and TRBJ1-1; TRBD1 matches 8 bases. The germline V gene has CDR1 SGHNT and CDR2 YYREEE (reference sequence). This CDR3 comprises 15 residues. The junction had 2 bases not matched to a gene; V was cut back by 1 base and J by 0 bases. CDR3 in DNA: TGTGCCAGCAGCTTGCAGGGGGCTTTGAACACTGAAGCTTTCTTT. Its protein product is CASSLQGALNTEAFF.

The chain employs TRBV2 and TRBJ2-7, with TRBD1 matching over 7 bases. Germline V gene data show CDR1 as SNHLY and CDR2 as FYNNEI. The CDR3 runs 14 residues. The V and J ends lost 6 bases and 3 bases, in that order; junction bases with no gene match: 8. CDR3 DNA: TGTGCCAGCAGGACCGGGGACAGCTACTACGAGCAGTACTTC. Translation: CASRTGDSYYEQYF.

V is TRBV27 and J is TRBJ1-6; no definite D call. V gave up 5 bases and J gave up 10 bases, with 24 bases separating them. This CDR3 is built from 17 residues. CDR1 and CDR2 from the germline V gene are MNHEY and SMNVEV (reference sequence). The CDR3 reads CASSLYPRADGSSPLHF. As DNA, the CDR3 is TGTGCCAGCAGTCTATACCCTAGGGCCGACGGGAGCTCACCCCTCCACTTT.

In its sample, this clone was seen a few times. The J gene is TRBJ1-1, the V gene TRBV18; D gene ambiguous. V lost 5 bases and J 2 bases, leaving 9 bases between the germline ends. CDR1 and CDR2 from the germline V gene are KGHSH and LQKENI. This CDR3 is 13 amino acids long. The chain's CDR3 is CASSTIFNTEAFF. The CDR3 DNA follows: TGTGCCAGCTCAACAATCTTCAACACTGAAGCTTTCTTT.

The chain joins TRBV6-5 to TRBJ1-2, with D hard to call. Trimming removed 2 bases at V and 8 bases at J, with 9 bases between. Looked up from germline, CDR1 is MNHEY and CDR2 is SVGAGI. The CDR3 contains 12 residues. CDR3 protein: CASSYGRGGYTF. The CDR3 bases are TGTGCCAGCAGTTACGGACGGGGAGGCTACACCTTC.

The chain is built from TRBV21-1 and TRBJ2-7; the listed D gene, TRBD2, was not tested against the DNA. TRBV21-1 is classified as a pseudogene. CDR3 length: 15 residues. This CDR3 reads CASSKVMGADHEQYF. The CDR3 nucleotides read TGTGCCAGCAGCAAAGTCATGGGAGCGGACCACGAGCAGTACTTC.

The chain employs TRBV3-1 (or the pseudogene TRBV3-2) and TRBJ2-5; the match to TRBD1 covers 8 bases. Germline-derived CDR1 and CDR2 are LGHDT and YNNKEL (reference sequence). With 4 bases clipped from V and 5 bases from J, the junction kept 9 bases outside the gene matches. The CDR3 totals 15 residues. In nucleotides, the CDR3 is TGTGCCAGCAGCCGAAGACTCACAGGGGGGGAGACCCAGTACTTC. Translation gives CASSRRLTGGETQYF.

The gene calls are TRBV9 and TRBJ1-4; 8 bases agree with TRBD1. CDR3 length: 13 amino acids. V lost 6 bases, J lost 7 bases, and 5 bases stayed unmatched. CDR1 and CDR2 (germline): SGDLS, YYNGEE. CDR3 nucleotide sequence: TGTGCCAGCACGGACAGGGATGGTGAAAAACTGTTTTTT. Protein sequence: CASTDRDGEKLFF.

The chain carries TRBV3-1 (or the pseudogene TRBV3-2) and TRBJ2-1; D is perhaps TRBD2 (6 bases). Trimming left V 2 bases short and J 6 bases short, with 17 bases between. The CDR3 runs to 16 residues. Germline assignment: CDR1 LGHDT and CDR2 YNNKEL (reference sequence). CDR3: CASSQRGGGRANEQFF. Here the CDR3 DNA reads TGTGCCAGCAGCCAAAGGGGAGGAGGCCGTGCCAATGAGCAGTTCTTC.

This chain links TRBV3-1 (or the pseudogene TRBV3-2) with TRBJ2-7, with D hard to call. Trimming removed 1 base from V and 2 bases from J, with 9 bases in between. There are 14 residues in the CDR3. Germline V lookup: CDR1 LGHDT, CDR2 YNNKEL (reference sequence). The CDR3: CASSQVGQTYEQYF. The CDR3 DNA reads TGTGCCAGCAGCCAAGTGGGCCAAACCTACGAGCAGTACTTC.

V gene TRBV7-2 combines with J gene TRBJ2-5; no clear D gene. CDR3 length equals 13 residues. Trimming left V 6 bases short and J 5 bases short, with 13 bases between. CDR1 is SGHTA and CDR2 is FQGNSA in the germline V gene. CDR3 bases: TGTGCCAGCAGTCAAAGAAGCTGGGAGACCCAGTACTTC. It codes for CASSQRSWETQYF.

The chain links TRBV5-4 to TRBJ1-5; TRBD1 agrees at 9 bases. From germline, CDR1 is SGHNT and CDR2 YYREEE (reference sequence). The V segment lost 0 bases and the J segment 2 bases; nucleotides outside the gene matches: 3. The CDR3 length is 16 residues. Written as DNA, the CDR3 is TGTGCCAGCAGCTTGGACAGGGGGCAAGGCAATCAGCCCCAGCATTTT. Translation gives CASSLDRGQGNQPQHF.

V is TRBV14 and J is TRBJ1-1; the D gene is possibly TRBD1 (5 bases). V was trimmed by 1 base and J by 9 bases, leaving 15 bases between them. Per germline, CDR1 SGHDN and CDR2 FVKESK. The CDR3 has 14 amino acids. CDR3 region: CASSQGQGRKKAFF. The DNA of the CDR3 is TGTGCCAGCAGCCAAGGTCAGGGCCGAAAGAAAGCTTTCTTT.

The chain joins TRBV4-1 to TRBJ1-3; perhaps TRBD1 as D (5 bases). The CDR3 has 14 residues. Germline V lookup: CDR1 MGHRA, CDR2 YSYEKL. Trimming left V 4 bases short and J 2 bases short, with 9 bases between. The chain's CDR3 is CASSPPGTGNTIYF. Here the CDR3 DNA reads TGCGCCAGCAGCCCCCCAGGGACTGGAAACACCATATATTTT.

The chain recombines TRBV6-5 with TRBJ2-7, with 9 bases matching TRBD1. Unmatched junction bases numbered 8, after V lost 8 bases and J lost 0 bases. Germline CDR1 is MNHEY and CDR2 is SVGAGI. The CDR3 is 15 residues long. The CDR3 region is CASWATGGDSYEQYF. Written as DNA, the CDR3 is TGTGCCAGCTGGGCAACAGGGGGCGACTCCTACGAGCAGTACTTC.

This clone was recorded only once. The chain is built from TRBV5-4 and TRBJ1-3; 11 nucleotides align to TRBD1. Germline V gives CDR1 SGHNT, CDR2 YYREEE (reference sequence). The J segment lost 3 bases and the V segment lost 4 bases, leaving 3 bases of the junction unmatched. The CDR3 has 15 amino acids. DNA for the CDR3: TGTGCCAGCAGCCAGGACAGGGGGCTTGGAAACACCATATATTTT. As protein: CASSQDRGLGNTIYF.

This chain links TRBV7-9 with TRBJ2-5, with TRBD2 as a possible D gene (6 bases). The V end lost 5 bases, the J end lost 5 bases, and 24 bases lay between the germline ends. The CDR3 has 17 residues. Germline V lookup: CDR1 SEHNR, CDR2 FQNEAQ (reference sequence). The CDR3 reads CASSPPSRGPAGETQYF. As DNA, the CDR3 is TGTGCCAGCAGCCCTCCAAGCCGGGGCCCGGCGGGGGAGACCCAGTACTTC.

The chain links TRBV10-1 to TRBJ1-1; the D gene is possibly TRBD1 (5 bases). Germline V gene data show CDR1 as WNHNN and CDR2 as SYGVQD (reference sequence). Deletions cut 4 bases from V and 4 bases from J, with 22 bases between. CDR3 size: 17 residues. The CDR3 sequence is CASSVGQGLGSLTEAFF. DNA of the CDR3: TGCGCCAGCAGTGTGGGGCAGGGTCTGGGATCGCTCACTGAAGCTTTCTTT.

This clone was recorded once. V gene TRBV12-3 or TRBV12-4 combines with J gene TRBJ1-1; D not resolved. The length of the CDR3 is 12 residues. The V end lost 7 bases, the J end lost 2 bases, and 8 bases lay between the germline ends. The DNA of the CDR3 is TGTGCCAGCACGGGGTATAACACTGAAGCTTTCTTT. Translated: CASTGYNTEAFF.

This rearrangement joins TRBV12-3 or TRBV12-4 to TRBJ1-3; D perhaps matches TRBD1 (6 bases). V lost 6 bases to trimming and J lost 8 bases, with 14 bases between them. CDR3 length equals 13 residues. CDR3 bases: TGTGCCAGCAGCCTTGGGACACCAGACACCATATATTTT. Translating gives CASSLGTPDTIYF.

The rearrangement uses TRBV3-1 (or the pseudogene TRBV3-2) and TRBJ1-2; D unresolved. The ends were cut back, 3 bases at V and 5 bases at J, with 7 bases in the middle. This CDR3 has 12 amino acids. Germline loops: CDR1 LGHDT, CDR2 YNNKEL (reference sequence). DNA for the CDR3: TGTGCCAGCAGCCAGAGAAGATATGGCTACACCTTC. Residues: CASSQRRYGYTF.

The V call is TRBV19, the J call TRBJ1-6, with 7 bases identical to TRBD1. CDR3 size: 17 residues. V dropped 5 bases and J dropped 4; count of bases not matched to a gene: 11. Germline V gene lookup returns CDR1 LNHDA and CDR2 SQIVND (reference sequence). In nucleotides, the CDR3 is TGTGCCAGTAGTCGACAGGGCGAGGGGCCTTATAATTCACCCCTCCACTTT. It is translated as CASSRQGEGPYNSPLHF. Filled out from reference TRBV19 and TRBJ1-6, the complete variable domain reads DGGITQSPKYLFRKEGQNVTLSCEQNLNHDAMYWYRQDPGQGLRLIYYSQIVNDFQKGDIAEGYSVSREKKESFPLTVTSAQKNPTAFYLCASSRQGEGPYNSPLHFGNGTRLTVT.

This rearrangement joins TRBV4-1 to TRBJ1-5; 8 bases align to TRBD1. CDR1 MGHRA and CDR2 YSYEKL come from the germline V gene. J lost 7 bases, V lost 1 base, and 6 bases had no gene match. The CDR3 has 15 residues. The CDR3 DNA follows: TGCGCCAGCAGCCAAGCTCAGGGGGCCTGGCAGCCCCAGCATTTT. Its translation: CASSQAQGAWQPQHF.

This rearrangement joins TRBV19 to TRBJ1-5, with D unresolved. The CDR3 length is 12 residues. The V gene's germline CDR1 is LNHDA and CDR2 SQIVND (reference sequence). With 3 bases removed from V and 11 bases from J, the gap between germline ends came to 11 bases. The CDR3 sequence is CASSILPSAQHF. For the CDR3, the DNA is TGTGCCAGTAGTATCCTTCCTTCGGCCCAGCATTTT.

The rearrangement joins TRBV15 to TRBJ1-6, with 9 nucleotides matching TRBD1. The CDR3 extends over 20 amino acids. Trimming at V came to 0 bases and at J to 10 bases, leaving 19 bases not matched to a gene. CDR1 and CDR2 from the germline V gene are LNHNV and YYDKDF (reference sequence). CDR3 in DNA: TGTGCCACCAGCAGAGACCAATACTTTACTCGGACAGGGGCAGGCTCACCCCTCCACTTT. Translating gives CATSRDQYFTRTGAGSPLHF. Supplemented by reference TRBV15 and TRBJ1-6, the full variable domain reads DAMVIQNPRYQVTQFGKPVTLSCSQTLNHNVMYWYQQKSSQAPKLLFHYYDKDFNNEADTPDNFQSRRPNTSFCFLDIRSPGLGDTAMYLCATSRDQYFTRTGAGSPLHFGNGTRLTVT.

On this clone itself: Other DNA sequences from this sample encode an identical CDR3 as well. This chain links TRBV19 with TRBJ2-7; a weak D match, TRBD2 (6 bases). The V and J ends lost 3 bases and 0 bases respectively, with 6 bases between them. This CDR3 is built from 13 residues. Germline assignment: CDR1 LNHDA and CDR2 SQIVND (reference sequence). The CDR3 nucleotides are TGTGCCAGTAGTATCGGGAGCTCCTACGAGCAGTACTTC. Translated: CASSIGSSYEQYF. Full variable domain (missing parts from reference TRBV19 and TRBJ2-7): DGGITQSPKYLFRKEGQNVTLSCEQNLNHDAMYWYRQDPGQGLRLIYYSQIVNDFQKGDIAEGYSVSREKKESFPLTVTSAQKNPTAFYLCASSIGSSYEQYFGPGTRLTVT.

This chain joins TRBV27 and TRBJ1-5, with D tentatively TRBD1 (6 bases). The germline gives CDR1 MNHEY, CDR2 SMNVEV (reference sequence). Trimming left V 0 bases short and J 6 bases short, with 15 bases between. This CDR3 contains 16 residues. CDR3 DNA sequence: TGTGCCAGCAGTTTATCGCGGGGGGCAGGTCGTCAGCCCCAGCATTTT. It codes for CASSLSRGAGRQPQHF.

V and J are TRBV19 and TRBJ1-2; D gene uncertain. CDR1 and CDR2 (germline): LNHDA, SQIVND (reference sequence). With 0 bases removed from V and 2 bases from J, the gap between germline ends came to 4 bases. The CDR3 is 13 amino acids. CDR3 bases: TGTGCCAGTAGTATAGACAAAAACTATGGCTACACCTTC. Translating it yields CASSIDKNYGYTF.